These 27 T cell receptor beta chains were sequenced from one sample in a study of shared clonotypes between healthy human individuals. Sequencing was performed with immunoSEQ multiplex PCR; in TCRdb, only in-frame clones are kept and a portion is missing. This sample has around 2.5 million clones, with roughly 93% found just once. The sample was naive CD4+ T cells from PBMCs. Specified subset: CD45RA+ positively selected. These receptors all stem from a man younger than 30 in good health. Some clones in this sample may be carry-over from other donors' samples.

The chain recombines TRBV4-3 with TRBJ1-3, with a weak D call TRBD1 (6 bases). V gave up 3 bases and J gave up 2 bases, with 8 bases separating them. Germline CDR1 reads LGHNA; CDR2 reads YSLEER. The length of the CDR3 is 14 residues. DNA of the CDR3: TGCGCCAGCAGCCAGGACAGCCCTGGAAACACCATATATTTT. As protein: CASSQDSPGNTIYF.

CDR3 nucleotide sequence: TGTGCCAGCTCACGACTAGCGAGCAACGAGCAGTACTTC. It specifies CASSRLASNEQYF. The J gene is TRBJ2-7, the V gene TRBV18, with TRBD2 identical over 8 bases. CDR3 length: 13 amino acids. Germline CDR1 is KGHSH and CDR2 is LQKENI. The trim removed 4 bases at V and 5 bases at J, leaving 4 bases unmatched.

As for this clone: This sample also contains other DNA sequences that code for the same CDR3. The genes are TRBV28 and TRBJ2-1, with D perhaps TRBD2 (6 bases). The V gene's germline CDR1 is MDHEN and CDR2 SYDVKM. V was shortened by 8 bases and J by 2 bases, with 7 bases between the two germline ends. This CDR3 comprises 12 residues. CDR3 protein: CASGEAYNEQFF. DNA for the CDR3: TGTGCCAGCGGGGAGGCCTACAATGAGCAGTTCTTC.

The table lists this clone with a count of one. The chain combines TRBV11-2 with TRBJ2-1; 9 nucleotides align to TRBD1. V lost 4 bases to trimming and J lost 4 bases; unmatched junction nucleotides: 5. Looked up from germline, CDR1 is SGHAT and CDR2 is FQNNGV. CDR3 length: 15 amino acids. The CDR3 reads CASSSGDRVYNEQFF. CDR3 coding DNA: TGTGCCAGCAGCTCGGGGGACAGGGTTTACAATGAGCAGTTCTTC.

CDR3 amino acids: CASGIKVTGREKLFF. The CDR3 DNA is TGTGCCAGTGGGATAAAGGTCACTGGGAGGGAAAAACTGTTTTTT. This chain connects TRBV5-4 to TRBJ1-4, with D unclear. CDR3 length equals 15 residues. CDR1 SGHNT and CDR2 YYREEE come from the germline V gene (reference sequence). The V end was cut by 8 bases, the J end by 8 bases, with 22 bases between.

The J gene is TRBJ2-2, the V gene TRBV5-6, with TRBD1 matching 9 bases. With 4 bases clipped from V and 2 bases from J, the junction kept 6 bases outside the gene matches. Germline V gene sequence: CDR1 SGHDT, CDR2 YYEEEE. There are 16 residues in the CDR3. This chain's CDR3 is CASSKPGQGNTGELFF. CDR3 sequence (DNA): TGTGCCAGCAGCAAACCGGGACAGGGAAACACCGGGGAGCTGTTTTTT. Together with reference TRBV5-6 and TRBJ2-2, the CDR3 gives the full variable domain: DAGVTQSPTHLIKTRGQQVTLRCSPKSGHDTVSWYQQALGQGPQFIFQYYEEEERQRGNFPDRFSGHQFPNYSSELNVNALLLGDSALYLCASSKPGQGNTGELFFGEGSRLTVL.

The chain joins TRBV5-1 to TRBJ1-1; D is undetermined. Germline loops: CDR1 SGHRS, CDR2 YFSETQ. V was trimmed by 0 bases and J by 3 bases, leaving 9 bases between them. There are 14 residues in the CDR3. The CDR3 reads CASSLVLGDTEAFF. DNA for the CDR3: TGCGCCAGCAGCTTGGTGTTAGGAGACACTGAAGCTTTCTTT.

As concerns this clone: Other DNA sequences in this sample translate to the same CDR3. The J gene is TRBJ2-5, the V gene TRBV7-2; D remains unclear. Germline-derived CDR1 and CDR2 are SGHTA and FQGNSA. V dropped 1 base and J dropped 2 bases, with 5 bases sitting between them. The CDR3 loop spans 13 amino acids. The CDR3 sequence: CASSLGFQETQYF. The CDR3 DNA follows: TGTGCCAGCAGCTTAGGGTTTCAAGAGACCCAGTACTTC.

This sequence joins TRBV7-2 and TRBJ2-2, with TRBD1 identical over 8 bases. This CDR3 contains 16 residues. Germline CDR1 reads SGHTA; CDR2 reads FQGNSA. V gave up 0 bases and J gave up 4 bases; unmatched junction bases: 4. CDR3 in amino acids: CASSLADRGTTGELFF. DNA for the CDR3: TGTGCCAGCAGCTTAGCCGACAGGGGTACCACCGGGGAGCTGTTTTTT.

This rearrangement joins TRBV18 to TRBJ2-4, with 9 nucleotides matching TRBD1. The V gene's germline CDR1 is KGHSH and CDR2 LQKENI. V was clipped by 3 bases and J by 1 base; unmatched bases: 13. This CDR3 is built from 19 residues. The CDR3 DNA follows: TGTGCCAGCTCACCTCGGGGACAGGGAAGGAGTGGGGCCAAAAACATTCAGTACTTC. This gives the protein CASSPRGQGRSGAKNIQYF.

This chain joins TRBV19 and TRBJ2-1; D unclear. The CDR3 is 14 amino acids. Trimming stripped 5 bases from V and 0 bases from J, with 8 bases between. The germline gives CDR1 LNHDA, CDR2 SQIVND (reference sequence). CDR3 in amino acids: CASSWRRSYNEQFF. CDR3 sequence (DNA): TGTGCCAGTAGTTGGCGACGCTCCTACAATGAGCAGTTCTTC.

The chain links TRBV6-1 to TRBJ2-1; D is possibly TRBD1 or TRBD2 (5 bases each). Germline values: CDR1 MNHNS, CDR2 SASEGT. The CDR3 sequence is 15 residues long. Between the trimmed V and J ends, which lost 6 bases and 8 bases, there was a span of 20 bases. This chain's CDR3 is CASSLGYGAMDEQFF. The CDR3 region has the DNA TGTGCCAGCAGCTTAGGGTACGGGGCTATGGATGAGCAGTTCTTC.

V gene TRBV28 combines with J gene TRBJ1-2, with D unresolved. This CDR3 has 13 amino acids. Germline CDR1 reads MDHEN; CDR2 reads SYDVKM. Trimming left V 4 bases short and J 3 bases short, with 9 bases between. DNA of the CDR3: TGTGCCAGCAGTTCTCCCAGTGACTATGGCTACACCTTC. It yields the protein CASSSPSDYGYTF.

The chain links TRBV18 to TRBJ2-1; 10 positions match TRBD1. V lost 3 bases, J lost 4 bases, and 3 bases stayed unmatched. This CDR3 has 15 amino acids. Per the germline V gene, CDR1 is KGHSH and CDR2 is LQKENI. The CDR3: CASSPGQGVYNEQFF. In DNA, the CDR3 is TGTGCCAGCTCACCCGGACAGGGGGTTTACAATGAGCAGTTCTTC.

This rearrangement joins TRBV6-1 to TRBJ1-4; no reliable D call. CDR3 length: 17 amino acids. The ends were cut back, 2 bases at V and 0 bases at J, with 13 bases in the middle. The germline V gene has CDR1 MNHNS and CDR2 SASEGT. CDR3 loop: CASSERPGGATNEKLFF. The CDR3 DNA sequence: TGTGCCAGCAGTGAACGGCCAGGAGGTGCAACTAATGAAAAACTGTTTTTT.

The V and J genes are TRBV7-9 and TRBJ2-7, with 9 positions matching TRBD2. The V and J ends lost 6 bases and 1 base, in that order; junction bases with no gene match: 7. CDR1 and CDR2 (germline): SEHNR, FQNEAQ (reference sequence). This CDR3 spans 15 amino acids. In DNA, the CDR3 is TGTGCCAGCAGTCTAAGCGGGAGGTCTTCCTACGAGCAGTACTTC. Amino acids: CASSLSGRSSYEQYF.

The genes are TRBV7-8 and TRBJ1-1; tentative D call: TRBD1 (6 bases). CDR1 and CDR2 (germline): SGHVS, FQNEAQ. V lost 0 bases, J lost 11 bases, and 22 bases lay in between. There are 16 residues in the CDR3. Written as DNA, the CDR3 is TGTGCCAGCAGCTTAGCAGAAGTCGGGGCAGGGGAAATGGCTTTCTTT. The encoded protein is CASSLAEVGAGEMAFF.

The chain joins TRBV11-2 to TRBJ2-5; TRBD1 is a possible D gene (6 bases). The CDR3 is 14 residues long. Trimming took off 7 bases at V and 4 bases at J, with 16 bases between the two ends. Germline CDR1 is SGHAT and CDR2 is FQNNGV. This chain's CDR3 is CASIVNRDGETQYF. CDR3 in DNA: TGTGCCAGCATCGTAAACAGGGATGGAGAGACCCAGTACTTC.

The chain combines TRBV6-1 with TRBJ1-2; D is possibly TRBD1 (5 bases). CDR3 length: 14 residues. The germline V gene encodes CDR1 MNHNS and CDR2 SASEGT. V was cut by 6 bases and J by 5 bases, with 16 bases left in between. The chain's CDR3 is CASSLRGGRYGYTF. CDR3 nucleotide sequence: TGTGCCAGCAGCTTGAGGGGTGGTCGTTATGGCTACACCTTC.

The rearrangement joins TRBV15 to TRBJ2-4; possibly TRBD2 for D (5 bases). Per germline, CDR1 LNHNV and CDR2 YYDKDF (reference sequence). The CDR3 extends over 15 amino acids. Trimming removed 0 bases from V and 12 bases from J, with 18 bases in between. As DNA, the CDR3 is TGTGCCACCAGCAGAGATAGGAGAGGGCTTGGGGATCAGTACTTC. This translates into CATSRDRRGLGDQYF.

The genes are TRBV9 and TRBJ1-5, with 9 nucleotides matching TRBD1. In germline, CDR1 is SGDLS, CDR2 YYNGEE. The CDR3 runs to 14 residues. With V trimmed by 0 bases and J by 7 bases, 2 bases remained unmatched. The CDR3 spells CASSVGDRDQPQHF. The CDR3 bases are TGTGCCAGCAGCGTAGGGGACAGGGACCAGCCCCAGCATTTT.

The chain is built from TRBV9 and TRBJ2-3, with 7 positions matching TRBD2. J gave up 4 bases and V 3 bases, and 17 bases lay outside the gene matches. Germline V gene lookup returns CDR1 SGDLS and CDR2 YYNGEE. The CDR3 runs to 18 residues. CDR3 residues: CASSEPRRAGRGPDTQYF. In DNA, the CDR3 is TGTGCCAGCAGCGAGCCGAGGAGGGCGGGGAGGGGCCCAGATACGCAGTATTTT.

This sequence joins TRBV4-1 and TRBJ2-1; tentative D call: TRBD1 (6 bases). The CDR3 contains 15 residues. The V end was cut by 2 bases, the J end by 7 bases, with 15 bases between. The germline gives CDR1 MGHRA, CDR2 YSYEKL. In DNA form, the CDR3 reads TGCGCCAGCAGCCAACCCTATCGCAGGGGTAATGAGCAGTTCTTC. Amino acid sequence: CASSQPYRRGNEQFF.

The gene calls are TRBV6-1 and TRBJ2-3; 9 bases match TRBD2. V lost 7 bases to trimming and J lost 4 bases; unmatched junction nucleotides: 6. The germline V gene has CDR1 MNHNS and CDR2 SASEGT. The CDR3 contains 14 residues. CDR3 DNA: TGTGCCAGCAATAGCGGGAGAGTTGCAGATACGCAGTATTTT. Translated: CASNSGRVADTQYF.

The rearrangement links TRBV4-1 to TRBJ2-7; TRBD1 aligns across 12 bases. The CDR3 loop spans 16 amino acids. CDR1 is MGHRA, CDR2 YSYEKL, per germline. The J segment lost 4 bases and the V segment lost 1 base, leaving 5 bases of the junction unmatched. The CDR3 bases are TGCGCCAGCAGCCAAGCACCGGGACAGGGGGCGTACGAGCAGTACTTC. Translating gives CASSQAPGQGAYEQYF.

The genes are TRBV2 and TRBJ1-5; tentatively, D is TRBD1 (6 bases). Germline V gene sequence: CDR1 SNHLY, CDR2 FYNNEI. CDR3 length: 14 amino acids. The V end lost 8 bases, the J end lost 5 bases, and 16 bases lay between the germline ends. The CDR3 DNA is TGTGCCAGCCAAGAAGGGGGGGACTATCAGCCCCAGCATTTT. Its protein is CASQEGGDYQPQHF.

This clone was detected once. CDR3 coding DNA: TGTGCCAGCAGTCGGAACTTTGCGGGGACTGAAGCTTTCTTT. Translating it yields CASSRNFAGTEAFF. The chain recombines TRBV27 with TRBJ1-1; D unresolved. The germline CDR1 and CDR2 sequences are MNHEY and SMNVEV (reference sequence). There are 14 residues in the CDR3. V lost 5 bases, J lost 5 bases, and 15 bases lay in between.